A single T cell receptor (beta chain) is shown here with its context. Its antigen is not identified. This specimen comes from a study of T cell responses to AZD1222 COVID-19 vaccine. Looking at the study overall: Samples with a second dose at about 4 or about 12 weeks were pooled together. Regarding the study as a whole: At baseline, just a handful of AZD1222 recipients tested seropositive. An increase in Spike-specific TCR breadth and depth was observed after two AZD1222 doses.

This CDR3 is built from 13 residues. Deletions cut 5 bases from V and 1 base from J, with 6 bases between. Looked up from germline, CDR1 is LNHDA and CDR2 is SQIVND (reference sequence). The table came from immunoSEQ multiplex PCR; TCRdb's copy has only in-frame clones and leaves some out. The sample includes about 130,000 clones, 80% to 90% seen only once; the top ten take roughly 1.5%. The V gene is TRBV19, the J gene TRBJ1-5, with D hard to call. This clonotype originated in an adult in good health. Sequencing was performed on peripheral blood, taken on day 0 of AZD1222 vaccination. The CDR3 DNA reads as TGTGCCAGTAGTGTGGACAGCAATCAGCCCCAGCATTTT. Translating it yields CASSVDSNQPQHF.